This T cell receptor (beta chain) was obtained from a study of cytomegalovirus exposure and HLA in healthy donors. Whole-study results and caveats: Most CMV-associated TCR beta chains were later found to appear HLA-restricted. The sole available immune exposure information was CMV serostatus. Previous analysis showed most TCR beta V segments were productive about 90% or about 30% of the time. TCR beta V- and J-gene trimming was later associated with a missense DCLRE1C variant.

In the PCR, 60 Vbeta and 13 Jbeta primers were used. Repertoires were generated with immunoSEQ multiplex PCR, while TCRdb's copy carries only in-frame clones and drops some. The sample has tens of thousands of clones. A remark on this clone: Its antigen is currently unknown.

The J segment lost 2 bases and the V segment lost 4 bases, leaving 7 bases of the junction unmatched. Germline V lookup: CDR1 SGHTA, CDR2 FQGNSA. CDR3 length: 15 amino acids. The chain recombines TRBV7-2 with TRBJ2-7; 8 bases are shared with TRBD1. What was sequenced was PBMCs. The sequence came from a man between 45 and 60 years old in good health and CMV-seronegative. CDR3 DNA sequence: TGTGCCAGCAGCTACTGGACAGGGCGCGCCTACGAGCAGTACTTC. The encoded protein is CASSYWTGRAYEQYF.